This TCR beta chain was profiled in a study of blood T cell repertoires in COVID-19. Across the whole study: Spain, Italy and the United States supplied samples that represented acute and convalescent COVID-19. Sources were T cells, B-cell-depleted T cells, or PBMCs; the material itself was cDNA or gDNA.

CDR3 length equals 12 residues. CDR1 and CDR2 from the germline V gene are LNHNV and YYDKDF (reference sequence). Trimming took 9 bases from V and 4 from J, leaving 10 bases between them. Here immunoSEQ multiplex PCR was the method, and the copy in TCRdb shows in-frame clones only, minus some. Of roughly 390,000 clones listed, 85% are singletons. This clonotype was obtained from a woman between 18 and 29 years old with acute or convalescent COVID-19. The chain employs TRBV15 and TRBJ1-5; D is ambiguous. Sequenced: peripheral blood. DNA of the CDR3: TGTGCCACGATGACGGGAAATCAGCCCCAGCATTTT. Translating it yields CATMTGNQPQHF. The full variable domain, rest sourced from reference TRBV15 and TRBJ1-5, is DAMVIQNPRYQVTQFGKPVTLSCSQTLNHNVMYWYQQKSSQAPKLLFHYYDKDFNNEADTPDNFQSRRPNTSFCFLDIRSPGLGDTAMYLCATMTGNQPQHFGDGTRLSIL.